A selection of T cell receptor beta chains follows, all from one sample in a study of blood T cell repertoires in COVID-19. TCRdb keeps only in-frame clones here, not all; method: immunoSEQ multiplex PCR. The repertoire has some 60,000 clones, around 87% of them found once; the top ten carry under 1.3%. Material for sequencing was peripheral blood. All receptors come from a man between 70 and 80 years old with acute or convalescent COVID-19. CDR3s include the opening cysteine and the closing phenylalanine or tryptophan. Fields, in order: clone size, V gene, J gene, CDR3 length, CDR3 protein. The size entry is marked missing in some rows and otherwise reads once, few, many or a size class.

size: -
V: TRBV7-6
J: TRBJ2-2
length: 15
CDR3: CASRVQGAPTGELFF

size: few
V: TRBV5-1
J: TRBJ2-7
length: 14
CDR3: CASSPTLTWDEQYF

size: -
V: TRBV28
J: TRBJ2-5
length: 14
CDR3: CASTRASPQETQYF

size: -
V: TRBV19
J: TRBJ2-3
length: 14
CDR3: CASSPQRFTDTQYF

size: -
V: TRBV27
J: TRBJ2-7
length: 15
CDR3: CASTSIAGSFYEQYF

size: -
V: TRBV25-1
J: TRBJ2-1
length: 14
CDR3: CASSYPSSYNEQFF

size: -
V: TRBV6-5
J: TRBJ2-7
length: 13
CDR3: CASSSLRGYEQYF

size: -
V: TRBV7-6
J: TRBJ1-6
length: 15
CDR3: CASRPGQGGRSPLHF

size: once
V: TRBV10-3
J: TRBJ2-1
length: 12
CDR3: CAIRNSGTEQFF

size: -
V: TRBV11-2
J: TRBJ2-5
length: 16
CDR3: CASSWSGTSDQETQYF